The clone carrying this TCR beta chain was detected a few times. Its antigen remains unidentified. These data are taken from a study of T cell repertoires in cytomegalovirus infection. Study information: A matching HLA type, together with CMV infection, was signaled by public TCR beta signatures.

In TCRdb, the reads were re-called with MiXCR into one record per CDR3 protein. Altogether some 300,000 distinct CDR3 sequences are present, about an eighth being singletons, with the ten largest covering roughly 8.9%. Points from the study as a whole: Ex vivo responses were dominated by HLA-C-restricted CMV-specific TCR beta clonotypes.

Sequenced sample: PBMCs. This receptor was taken from a human donor in good health (CMV status not recorded). Some clones in this sample may be carry-over from other donors' samples.

CDR3 in amino acids: CAISESGGRADTQYF. CDR3 bases: TGTGCCATCAGTGAGTCCGGGGGACGAGCAGATACGCAGTATTTT. This chain uses TRBV10-3 with TRBJ2-3; a weak D match, TRBD2 (6 bases). The CDR3 extends over 15 amino acids. Germline CDR1 is ENHRY and CDR2 is SYGVKD. Trimming took off 0 bases at V and 4 bases at J, with 11 bases between the two ends.